Listed below are T cell receptor beta chains from one sample, sequenced in a study of blood T cell repertoires in COVID-19. Generated by immunoSEQ multiplex PCR, the TCRdb table keeps only in-frame clones and is missing some. This table holds around 52,000 clones, roughly 82% found once. Sequenced material: peripheral blood. The source of these receptors is an older woman with acute or convalescent COVID-19. Both conserved end residues are part of each CDR3. A D gene is named only where the DNA matches it firmly. Some rows mark clone size as missing; the rest say once, few, many or name a class of expanded clone.

-	TRBJ2-1	TRBV3-1/TRBV3-2	TRBD2	CASSQGRGNEQFF	TGTGCCAGCAGCCAAGGGCGGGGGAATGAGCAGTTCTTC
-	TRBJ1-3	TRBV25-1	TRBD1	CASSPQGQSGGNTIYF	TGTGCCAGCAGTCCACAGGGACAGTCCGGCGGAAACACCATATATTTT
-	TRBJ2-2	TRBV5-4	-	CASSSRDTNTGELFF	TGTGCCAGCAGCAGCCGGGACACTAACACCGGGGAGCTGTTTTTT
few	TRBJ1-2	TRBV19	TRBD1	CASSPYHQGAYGYTF	TGTGCCAGTAGTCCGTATCATCAGGGGGCTTATGGCTACACCTTC
-	TRBJ1-5	TRBV5-8	TRBD1	CASSSGQLHGSGPQHF	TGTGCCAGCAGCTCGGGACAGCTTCACGGGTCGGGGCCCCAGCATTTT
-	TRBJ1-1	TRBV30	TRBD1	CAWSPGQGSEAFF	TGTGCCTGGAGTCCGGGACAGGGCTCTGAAGCTTTCTTT
few	TRBJ1-1	TRBV6-1	-	CASSEWTEFTEAFF	TGTGCCAGCAGTGAATGGACAGAGTTCACTGAAGCTTTCTTT
-	TRBJ2-1	TRBV7-8	TRBD2	CASSLGGLLAGVSYNEQFF	TGTGCCAGCAGCTTAGGGGGGCTGCTAGCGGGGGTGAGCTACAATGAGCAGTTCTTC
-	TRBJ2-3	TRBV5-6	TRBD2	CASSSTSRLASYF	TGTGCCAGCAGCTCGACTAGCCGATTAGCTTCCTATTTT
-	TRBJ2-3	TRBV4-1	TRBD2	CASSQEGAGGSDTQYF	TGCGCCAGCAGCCAAGAGGGAGCGGGGGGATCAGATACGCAGTATTTT
-	TRBJ2-1	TRBV3-1/TRBV3-2	TRBD2	CASSQREGSDEQFF	TGTGCCAGCAGCCAAAGGGAGGGTTCGGATGAGCAGTTCTTC
-	TRBJ2-1	TRBV19	-	CASSPRVEGSEQFF	TGTGCCAGTAGTCCCCGGGTAGAGGGCAGTGAGCAGTTCTTC
-	TRBJ1-2	TRBV10-3	TRBD1	CATHRGQGYGYTF	TGTGCCACCCACAGGGGGCAGGGCTATGGCTACACCTTC
-	TRBJ2-7	TRBV29-1	-	CSVGQSDLHEQYF	TGCAGCGTTGGACAGTCCGACTTACACGAGCAGTACTTC
few	TRBJ1-5	TRBV14	-	CASSQGKRRGSDQPQHF	TGTGCCAGCAGCCAAGGAAAGAGACGGGGAAGCGATCAGCCCCAGCATTTT
-	TRBJ2-7	TRBV3-1/TRBV3-2	-	CASSQRSVFYEQYF	TGTGCCAGCAGCCAGAGGTCCGTCTTCTACGAGCAGTACTTC
few	TRBJ2-7	TRBV6-1	-	CASSEGQTYEQYF	TGTGCCAGCAGTGAAGGGCAGACCTACGAGCAGTACTTC
-	TRBJ1-2	TRBV10-3	-	CAITGDNYGYTF	TGTGCCATCACAGGGGACAACTATGGCTACACCTTC
-	TRBJ1-6	TRBV7-3	-	CASSLTRNYNSPLHF	TGTGCCAGCAGCTTAACGCGTAACTATAATTCACCCCTCCACTTT
-	TRBJ1-4	TRBV21-1	-	CASSAGNGYHEKLFF	TGTGCCAGCAGTGCCGGGAATGGGTATCATGAAAAACTGTTTTTT
-	TRBJ1-3	TRBV5-4	-	CASSLDSGNTIYF	TGTGCCAGCAGCCTAGACTCTGGAAACACCATATATTTT
-	TRBJ2-3	TRBV27	TRBD2	CASSTRTSGLTDTQYF	TGTGCCAGCAGTACAAGGACTAGCGGACTCACAGATACGCAGTATTTT
once	TRBJ1-3	TRBV30	-	CAWSKGFAGNTIYF	TGTGCCTGGAGTAAGGGGTTCGCTGGAAACACCATATATTTT
-	TRBJ2-1	TRBV9	-	CASSATPVEQFF	TGTGCCAGCAGCGCCACTCCCGTTGAGCAGTTCTTC
-	TRBJ1-2	TRBV10-3	-	CAISDSAYGYTF	TGTGCCATCAGTGACAGCGCCTATGGCTACACCTTC
few	TRBJ1-4	TRBV6-5	-	CASSPGAANEKLFF	TGTGCCAGCAGTCCGGGAGCGGCTAATGAAAAACTGTTTTTT
-	TRBJ2-6	TRBV6-5	-	CASSPDLAGANVLTF	TGTGCCAGCAGTCCAGACCTAGCTGGGGCCAACGTCCTGACTTTC
-	TRBJ1-5	TRBV6-2/TRBV6-3	-	CASSYTGGDQPQHF	TGTGCCAGCAGTTATACGGGCGGGGATCAGCCCCAGCATTTT
-	TRBJ1-2	TRBV7-2	TRBD1	CASSQGQSYGYTF	TGTGCCAGCAGCCAGGGACAGTCCTATGGCTACACCTTC
-	TRBJ2-7	TRBV27	-	CASRNRDSDSYEQYF	TGTGCCAGCAGAAACCGGGACTCAGACTCCTACGAGCAGTACTTC
-	TRBJ1-4	TRBV2	-	CASSDRGEPSEKLFF	TGTGCCAGCAGTGACAGGGGCGAACCCTCTGAAAAACTGTTTTTT
-	TRBJ1-1	TRBV2	TRBD1	CASSEPYGQGADTEAFF	TGTGCCAGCAGTGAACCATACGGACAGGGGGCGGACACTGAAGCTTTCTTT
-	TRBJ2-7	TRBV19	TRBD2	CASSIERGSSYEQYF	TGTGCCAGTAGTATAGAGCGGGGGTCCTCCTACGAGCAGTACTTC
-	TRBJ2-3	TRBV6-4	TRBD2	CASSDTSISGGRPDTQYF	TGTGCCAGCAGTGACACTTCCATTAGCGGGGGGCGGCCAGATACGCAGTATTTT
once	TRBJ2-2	TRBV30	-	CAWSARSNTGELFF	TGTGCCTGGAGTGCTCGGTCGAACACCGGGGAGCTGTTTTTT
few	TRBJ2-1	TRBV19	-	CASSILLNSNEQFF	TGTGCCAGTAGTATACTGCTGAACTCCAATGAGCAGTTCTTC
-	TRBJ1-1	TRBV12-5	-	CASGLMGLMNTEAFF	TGTGCTAGTGGTTTGATGGGACTGATGAACACTGAAGCTTTCTTT
-	TRBJ1-3	TRBV2	-	CASSSQGLSGNTIYF	TGTGCCAGCAGCTCACAGGGTCTCTCTGGAAACACCATATATTTT
-	TRBJ1-5	TRBV7-8	-	CASRGTSLDQPQHF	TGTGCCTCTAGGGGGACAAGCCTTGATCAGCCCCAGCATTTT
few	TRBJ1-3	TRBV9	-	CASSVSSSGNTIYF	TGTGCCAGCAGCGTATCCAGCTCTGGAAACACCATATATTTT
-	TRBJ2-1	TRBV7-8	TRBD2	CASSSAGAYNEQFF	TGTGCCAGCAGCTCCGCGGGGGCCTACAATGAGCAGTTCTTC
few	TRBJ1-2	TRBV11-2	-	CASSFGLDGYTF	TGTGCCAGCAGCTTCGGGTTGGATGGCTACACCTTC
-	TRBJ2-1	TRBV11-2	-	CASSSGTFYNEQFF	TGTGCCAGCAGCTCAGGGACTTTCTACAATGAGCAGTTCTTC
once	TRBJ1-2	TRBV10-2	TRBD1	CASNFAGTGKGYTF	TGCGCCAGCAACTTCGCCGGGACAGGGAAAGGCTACACCTTC
-	TRBJ2-7	TRBV7-2	-	CASSFDRLAGEQYF	TGTGCCAGCAGCTTCGACAGGTTGGCGGGCGAGCAGTACTTC
-	TRBJ1-1	TRBV6-5	TRBD1	CASRGTGGLNTEAFF	TGTGCCAGCAGAGGGACAGGGGGCCTGAACACTGAAGCTTTCTTT
-	TRBJ2-5	TRBV24-1	-	CATSDQRSGRETQYF	TGTGCCACCAGTGATCAAAGGAGTGGGAGGGAGACCCAGTACTTC
-	TRBJ1-2	TRBV7-6	TRBD1	CASSLGQGYGYTF	TGTGCCAGCAGCTTGGGACAGGGCTATGGCTACACCTTC
-	TRBJ1-5	TRBV5-1	TRBD1	CASRDRGNQPQHF	TGCGCCAGCAGAGACAGGGGCAATCAGCCCCAGCATTTT
-	TRBJ1-1	TRBV2	TRBD1	CASSEPGQANTEAFF	TGTGCCAGCAGTGAACCCGGACAGGCGAACACTGAAGCTTTCTTT
-	TRBJ2-1	TRBV5-1	-	CASSLDQGSYNEQFF	TGCGCCAGCAGCTTGGACCAGGGAAGCTACAATGAGCAGTTCTTC
-	TRBJ2-2	TRBV5-1	-	CASSPNTFAGELFF	TGCGCCAGCAGCCCCAATACTTTCGCCGGGGAGCTGTTTTTT
-	TRBJ1-1	TRBV15	-	CATSLEGTEAFF	TGTGCCACCAGCCTGGAGGGGACTGAAGCTTTCTTT
-	TRBJ1-2	TRBV5-6	-	CASSLGEVSGYTF	TGTGCCAGCAGCTTGGGAGAGGTGAGCGGCTACACCTTC
few	TRBJ2-2	TRBV2	TRBD2	CASSPLAGAVTGELFF	TGTGCCAGCAGTCCACTAGCGGGGGCCGTCACCGGGGAGCTGTTTTTT
-	TRBJ2-1	TRBV4-1	TRBD2	CASSQVARGGLYNEQFF	TGCGCCAGCAGCCAAGTGGCGCGGGGGGGCCTCTACAATGAGCAGTTCTTC